This T cell receptor (beta chain) was identified during a study of T cell repertoires in cytomegalovirus infection. Study context: It can be stated that public TCR beta signatures indicated CMV infection as well as a matching HLA type.

With respect to this clonotype: Its antigen remains unknown.

The V gene lost 5 bases and the J gene lost 15 bases, with 20 bases spanning the gap. The CDR3 has 13 amino acids. The germline V gene encodes CDR1 MNHNS and CDR2 SASEGT. TCRdb reprocessed the reads via MiXCR and lists one record per CDR3 protein. The sample yields 450,000 to 600,000 distinct CDR3 sequences, under 45% seen once. Source: cultured PBMCs, taken from culture after CMV antigen stimulation. This sequence was found in a human donor in good health (CMV status not recorded). Some clones in this sample may be carry-over from other donors' samples. V usage is TRBV6-1 and J usage is TRBJ2-1, with D tentatively TRBD1 (6 bases). The CDR3 nucleotides read TGTGCCAGCAGTATTAACCTGACAGGAGATAGGTTCTTC. This codes for CASSINLTGDRFF.